These 22 T cell receptor beta chains came from one sample sequenced in a study of CD8 T cells in ankylosing spondylitis. TCRdb re-derived calls from the 5' RACE reads in MiXCR, one entry per CDR3 protein. The sample consists of around 890,000 distinct CDR3 sequences, roughly 10% of them appearing once. No antigen has been identified for these receptors. Overall study results and limits: Seemingly characteristic of ankylosing spondylitis blood was a TCR beta motif consisting of about 8 highly homologous variants.

Sequenced input: blood, either unsorted or a sorted T cell fraction (not recorded which). The receptors here all came from a male donor with ankylosing spondylitis.

This clonotype was counted between two and nine times. The V call is TRBV5-6, the J call TRBJ2-7, with TRBD2 matching over 10 bases. CDR1 and CDR2 from the germline V gene are SGHDT and YYEEEE. The CDR3 sequence is 15 residues long. V gave up 7 bases and J gave up 1 base; unmatched junction bases: 8. This CDR3 is CASFAASGGSYEQYF. The DNA of the CDR3 is TGTGCCAGCTTTGCGGCTAGCGGGGGATCCTACGAGCAGTACTTC.

This clonotype was counted only a few times. The rearrangement links TRBV7-9 to TRBJ2-1; 13 nucleotides match TRBD2. The CDR3 sequence is 15 residues long. Germline V gene sequence: CDR1 SEHNR, CDR2 FQNEAQ (reference sequence). Trimming removed 5 bases from V and 7 bases from J; junction bases left unmatched: 5. This CDR3 is CASSPGTSGVNEQFF. The CDR3 DNA is TGTGCCAGCAGCCCCGGGACTAGCGGGGTAAATGAGCAGTTCTTC.

The V and J genes are TRBV20-1 and TRBJ1-1, with no clear D. Germline V gene sequence: CDR1 DFQATT, CDR2 SNEGSKA (reference sequence). The CDR3 totals 13 residues. Trimming removed 3 bases at V and 0 bases at J, with 8 bases between. CDR3 region: CSARAPLNTEAFF. The CDR3 DNA sequence: TGCAGTGCTAGGGCCCCATTGAACACTGAAGCTTTCTTT.

The V call is TRBV4-3, the J call TRBJ2-1; no firm D call. Germline-derived CDR1 and CDR2 are LGHNA and YSLEER. The CDR3 length is 18 residues. Trimming removed 0 bases from V and 0 bases from J, with 15 bases in between. The CDR3 DNA reads as TGCGCCAGCAGCCAAGATTTTGGCTTCTTGAGCTCCTACAATGAGCAGTTCTTC. It codes for CASSQDFGFLSSYNEQFF.

The chain is built from TRBV20-1 and TRBJ2-3; 11 nucleotides match TRBD2. Germline CDR1 reads DFQATT; CDR2 reads SNEGSKA (reference sequence). Trimming took 0 bases from V and 3 from J; bases not matched to a gene: 5. CDR3 length: 16 amino acids. The CDR3 region has the DNA TGCAGTGCTAGAGATCTGACTAGCGGGAATACAGATACGCAGTATTTT. This translates into CSARDLTSGNTDTQYF.

This clonotype occurred many times. The chain couples TRBV7-2 to TRBJ2-3; perhaps TRBD2 as D (5 bases). Germline V gene lookup returns CDR1 SGHTA and CDR2 FQGNSA. This CDR3 has 16 amino acids. V shed 2 bases and J shed 2 bases, with 14 bases lying between them. The CDR3 spells CASSLRRTGTTDTQYF. CDR3 bases: TGTGCCAGCAGCTTAAGGCGAACGGGAACCACAGATACGCAGTATTTT. Full variable domain (rest looked up from reference TRBV7-2 and TRBJ2-3): GAGVSQSPSNKVTEKGKDVELRCDPISGHTALYWYRQSLGQGLEFLIYFQGNSAPDKSGLPSDRFSAERTGGSVSTLTIQRTQQEDSAVYLCASSLRRTGTTDTQYFGPGTRLTVL.

This clonotype has more than one count but fewer than ten. The chain employs TRBV20-1 and TRBJ2-2; 10 positions agree with TRBD2. Germline CDR1 is DFQATT and CDR2 is SNEGSKA (reference sequence). The CDR3 is made up of 17 amino acids. J was trimmed by 5 bases and V by 3 bases; bases with no gene match: 12. CDR3: CSARPSGGVPRTGELFF. The CDR3 DNA reads TGCAGTGCTAGGCCTAGCGGGGGAGTCCCGCGGACCGGGGAGCTGTTTTTT.

This clonotype was detected ten times or more. The chain carries TRBV4-2 and TRBJ1-4; D not certain. V dropped 1 base and J dropped 0 bases, with 9 bases sitting between them. This CDR3 is built from 16 residues. CDR1 is LGHNA, CDR2 YNFKEQ, per germline. The CDR3 loop reads CASSQADTATNEKLFF. The CDR3 nucleotides read TGTGCCAGCAGCCAAGCAGACACCGCAACTAATGAAAAACTGTTTTTT.

V usage is TRBV5-1 and J usage is TRBJ1-2, with D tentatively TRBD1 (5 bases). The V and J ends lost 4 bases and 7 bases respectively, with 20 bases between them. Germline-derived CDR1 and CDR2 are SGHRS and YFSETQ. CDR3 length equals 15 residues. The CDR3 loop is CASSGGQGPSRGYTF. In nucleotides, the CDR3 is TGCGCCAGCAGCGGAGGCCAGGGACCCTCGCGTGGCTACACCTTC.

There are many counts of this clonotype. V is TRBV10-3 and J is TRBJ1-1; 7 bases map to TRBD1. Germline loops: CDR1 ENHRY, CDR2 SYGVKD. The CDR3 consists of 14 residues. With V trimmed by 6 bases and J by 0 bases, 4 bases remained unmatched. The CDR3 DNA sequence: TGTGCCATCAGAGCCGGGACAGTGAACACTGAAGCTTTCTTT. Translation: CAIRAGTVNTEAFF.

This clonotype has just one count. This chain uses TRBV4-2 with TRBJ2-3; possible D gene TRBD2, 6 bases. The CDR3 has 15 residues. Germline V CDR1 and CDR2: LGHNA, YNFKEQ. Trimming took off 4 bases at V and 1 base at J, with 12 bases between the two ends. CDR3 protein: CASSLRDLRTDTQYF. In nucleotides, the CDR3 is TGTGCCAGCAGCCTCCGGGACTTACGCACAGATACGCAGTATTTT.

The V gene is TRBV7-9, the J gene TRBJ1-2; perhaps TRBD1 as D (6 bases). Germline V CDR1 and CDR2: SEHNR, FQNEAQ (reference sequence). V gave up 6 bases and J gave up 7 bases, with 18 bases separating them. CDR3 length equals 14 residues. Here the CDR3 DNA reads TGTGCCAGCAGTGAACAGGGAGTGAGCTCTGGCTACACCTTC. Its protein product is CASSEQGVSSGYTF.

This clonotype showed up just a few times. This chain uses TRBV7-2 with TRBJ1-2, with TRBD1 matching over 7 bases. V gave up 4 bases and J gave up 4 bases; unmatched junction bases: 9. This CDR3 is built from 15 residues. Germline CDR1 and CDR2: SGHTA and FQGNSA. Here the CDR3 reads CASSSTGRGTYGYTF. CDR3 coding DNA: TGTGCCAGCAGCTCCACGGGCAGGGGGACCTATGGCTACACCTTC. The full variable domain, completed using reference TRBV7-2 and TRBJ1-2, is GAGVSQSPSNKVTEKGKDVELRCDPISGHTALYWYRQSLGQGLEFLIYFQGNSAPDKSGLPSDRFSAERTGGSVSTLTIQRTQQEDSAVYLCASSSTGRGTYGYTFGSGTRLTVV.

The sample holds many counts of this clonotype. J is TRBJ2-1 and V is TRBV20-1, with 14 bases identical to TRBD2. The V and J ends lost 6 bases and 14 bases, in that order; junction bases with no gene match: 6. Germline V CDR1 and CDR2: DFQATT, SNEGSKA (reference sequence). The CDR3 covers 12 residues. The CDR3 DNA is TGCAGTGCAACTAGACTAGCGGGGGGGAAGTTCTTC. Protein product: CSATRLAGGKFF.

In this sample, this clonotype turned up many times. The chain is built from TRBV20-1 and TRBJ1-5; weak D call: TRBD1 (5 bases). In germline, CDR1 is DFQATT, CDR2 SNEGSKA (reference sequence). Trimming left V 3 bases short and J 5 bases short, with 14 bases between. The CDR3 contains 14 residues. This chain's CDR3 is CSARSREGYQPQHF. CDR3 DNA: TGCAGTGCTAGGAGCAGGGAAGGGTATCAGCCCCAGCATTTT.

This clonotype was seen many times. The genes are TRBV10-3 and TRBJ2-3; the D gene is possibly TRBD1 (5 bases). CDR1 and CDR2 (germline): ENHRY, SYGVKD. V lost 3 bases, J lost 2 bases, and 15 bases lay in between. The CDR3 covers 16 residues. Written as DNA, the CDR3 is TGTGCCATCAGTGAAGGAACGAAGGGGTACACAGATACGCAGTATTTT. It encodes CAISEGTKGYTDTQYF.

The chain recombines TRBV12-3 or TRBV12-4 with TRBJ1-4; D perhaps matches TRBD1 (6 bases). V was clipped by 1 base and J by 10 bases, with 10 bases between them. The CDR3 runs to 13 residues. The CDR3 sequence is CASSLEQGGKLFF. In nucleotides, the CDR3 is TGTGCCAGCAGTTTAGAACAGGGAGGAAAACTGTTTTTT.

The J gene is TRBJ1-5, the V gene TRBV7-2; D not certain. Per germline, CDR1 SGHTA and CDR2 FQGNSA. V dropped 1 base and J dropped 7 bases, with 17 bases sitting between them. The CDR3 runs to 16 residues. Written as DNA, the CDR3 is TGTGCCAGCAGCTTAGTTAACCCGGTGGAAGGACAGCCCCAGCATTTT. Amino acid sequence: CASSLVNPVEGQPQHF.

In its sample, this clonotype was seen many times. V is TRBV20-1 and J is TRBJ1-3; a possible D gene is TRBD1 (6 bases). V gave up 6 bases and J gave up 2 bases, with 11 bases separating them. This CDR3 region has 13 residues. Germline loops: CDR1 DFQATT, CDR2 SNEGSKA (reference sequence). The CDR3 DNA is TGCAGTGCGAGCAGGGGTACTGGAAACACCATATATTTT. It is translated as CSASRGTGNTIYF.

The chain combines TRBV19 with TRBJ2-4; D unclear. The CDR3 is made up of 16 amino acids. Germline loops: CDR1 LNHDA, CDR2 SQIVND (reference sequence). Trimming stripped 3 bases from V and 0 bases from J, with 12 bases between. The CDR3 nucleotides read TGTGCCAGTAGTATGTTGGCGGTGTTAGCCAAAAACATTCAGTACTTC. Its protein is CASSMLAVLAKNIQYF.

This clonotype was found a few times. This rearrangement joins TRBV7-8 to TRBJ1-1, with a possible D match to TRBD1 (5 bases). CDR1 and CDR2 from the germline V gene are SGHVS and FQNEAQ. This CDR3 has 17 residues. Trimming removed 5 bases at V and 5 bases at J, with 24 bases between. CDR3 bases: TGTGCCAGCAGCCCCGGGGGTCGGGGCAGGTGGAGAACTGAAGCTTTCTTT. Translating gives CASSPGGRGRWRTEAFF.

This clonotype was counted only a few times. The chain employs TRBV9 and TRBJ1-6; 7 bases align to TRBD1. V dropped 0 bases and J dropped 11; count of bases not matched to a gene: 8. Per germline, CDR1 SGDLS and CDR2 YYNGEE. This CDR3 region has 15 residues. The CDR3 protein is CASSVGPDRFTPLHF. The CDR3 DNA is TGTGCCAGCAGCGTAGGGCCGGACAGGTTCACACCCCTCCACTTT.